The 19 T cell receptor beta chains reported below all come from one sample, sequenced in a study of T cells in localized non-small cell lung cancer (dated by TCRdb to 2020 to 2022). The receptor library was made with the immunoSEQ multiplex PCR assay. In its TCRdb copy, this immuneACCESS table keeps in-frame sequences only and misses some clones. Where compared with another copy, unresolved V genes explain less than half of these, and the others have no known cause. The sample records some 37,000 clones, approximately 88% of which are singletons. Less than 3.5% of the sample is held by the ten biggest clonotypes. The sequencing here drew on peripheral blood, taken before any cancer treatment. These receptors originate from a woman between 35 and 75 years old with stage I lung adenocarcinoma.

This chain connects TRBV7-6 to TRBJ2-3, with no clear D. Trimming removed 3 bases from V and 0 bases from J, with 4 bases in between. CDR1 is SGHVS and CDR2 is FNYEAQ in the germline V gene. There are 13 residues in the CDR3. The DNA of the CDR3 is TGTGCCAGCAGCTTGAGCAGCACAGATACGCAGTATTTT. Amino acids: CASSLSSTDTQYF.

This clone was seen only once. V usage is TRBV25-1 and J usage is TRBJ1-6; the D gene is possibly TRBD1 (5 bases). Trimming cost V 5 bases and J 5 bases, with 13 bases left between them. The CDR3 has 15 amino acids. CDR1 is MGHDK and CDR2 is SYGVNS in the germline V gene. In DNA form, the CDR3 reads TGTGCCAGCAGTCTCCGGGGGACCAATAATTCACCCCTCCACTTT. Translation: CASSLRGTNNSPLHF.

This chain connects TRBV6-1 to TRBJ2-7; tentatively, D is TRBD1 or TRBD2 (5 bases each). Germline values: CDR1 MNHNS, CDR2 SASEGT. V lost 7 bases to trimming and J lost 1 base, with 14 bases between them. CDR3 length equals 14 residues. The CDR3: CASILGAESYEQYF. For the CDR3, the DNA is TGTGCCAGCATCCTCGGGGCGGAGTCCTACGAGCAGTACTTC.

The chain recombines TRBV5-6 with TRBJ1-1; 10 bases are a match to TRBD1. The CDR3 sequence is 15 residues long. V was pared by 4 bases and J by 5 bases, with 8 bases of the junction left unmatched. The germline gives CDR1 SGHDT, CDR2 YYEEEE. DNA of the CDR3: TGTGCCAGCAGCCCCGGGACAGGGGAGCGGACTGAAGCTTTCTTT. Encoded protein: CASSPGTGERTEAFF.

The V and J genes are TRBV5-6 and TRBJ2-5; weak D call: TRBD2 (6 bases). The CDR3 has 17 amino acids. The germline V gene has CDR1 SGHDT and CDR2 YYEEEE. V lost 0 bases and J 2 bases, leaving 17 bases between the germline ends. The chain's CDR3 is CASSLAGVAAPQETQYF. The CDR3 nucleotides are TGTGCCAGCAGCTTGGCCGGGGTAGCGGCACCACAAGAGACCCAGTACTTC.

This chain uses TRBV5-1 with TRBJ1-2; 8 nucleotides align to TRBD1. Losses at the gene ends were 2 bases for V and 7 bases for J; bases not matched to a gene: 4. The CDR3 sequence is 13 residues long. CDR1 is SGHRS, CDR2 YFSETQ, per germline. CDR3 bases: TGCGCCAGCAGCTTTCAGGGGGCGGCTGGCTACACCTTC. It translates to CASSFQGAAGYTF.

The chain carries TRBV11-2 and TRBJ2-5, with D maybe TRBD2 (5 bases). The CDR3 runs to 15 residues. The germline V and J ends were trimmed by 0 bases and 2 bases, with 10 bases remaining between them. Germline CDR1 reads SGHAT; CDR2 reads FQNNGV. The CDR3 region is CASSLDGTRQETQYF. The CDR3 DNA follows: TGTGCCAGCAGCTTAGATGGCACTAGGCAAGAGACCCAGTACTTC.

The gene calls are TRBV4-1 and TRBJ2-7; 9 bases align to TRBD1. J lost 0 bases, V lost 1 base, and 4 bases had no gene match. CDR1 is MGHRA and CDR2 is YSYEKL in the germline V gene. The CDR3 consists of 16 residues. The CDR3 spells CASSQVPGQGSYEQYF. CDR3 nucleotide sequence: TGCGCCAGCAGCCAAGTACCGGGACAGGGCTCCTACGAGCAGTACTTC.

The chain links TRBV27 to TRBJ2-1, with D tentatively TRBD2 (5 bases). The V gene lost 0 bases and the J gene lost 0 bases, with 12 bases spanning the gap. From germline, CDR1 is MNHEY and CDR2 SMNVEV (reference sequence). This CDR3 is built from 17 residues. CDR3 region: CASSLSRSGPSYNEQFF. In nucleotides, the CDR3 is TGTGCCAGCAGTTTATCTAGGAGCGGACCCTCCTACAATGAGCAGTTCTTC.

V and J are TRBV28 and TRBJ2-7; TRBD2 matches 9 bases. Trimming removed 6 bases from V and 5 bases from J; junction bases left unmatched: 8. Germline V lookup: CDR1 MDHEN, CDR2 SYDVKM. This CDR3 region has 14 residues. The CDR3 region is CASRPGLAGHEQYF. DNA of the CDR3: TGTGCCAGCAGACCGGGACTAGCTGGCCACGAGCAGTACTTC.

Notes on this clone: The junction shows a germline mismatch at one end, possibly a read error. The CDR3 DNA reads TGTGCCTGGAGATCTGAAATATTT. It is translated as CAWRSEIF. The V call is TRBV30, the J call TRBJ1-1; D is unclear. CDR1 GTSNPN and CDR2 SVGIG come from the germline V gene (reference sequence). The CDR3 is made up of 8 amino acids. Supplemented by reference TRBV30 and TRBJ1-1, the full variable domain reads SQTIHQWPATLVQPVGSPLSLECTVEGTSNPNLYWYRQAAGRGLQLLFYSVGIGQISSEVPQNLSASRPQDRQFILSSKKLLLSDSGFYLCAWRSEIFGQGTRLTVV.

The chain carries TRBV6-1 and TRBJ2-3; D is undetermined. CDR1 and CDR2 (germline): MNHNS, SASEGT. The ends were cut back, 4 bases at V and 3 bases at J, with 20 bases in the middle. The CDR3 runs to 17 residues. CDR3 residues: CASSGGSSWGGTDTQYF. The CDR3 DNA follows: TGTGCCAGCAGTGGAGGATCCTCCTGGGGTGGGACAGATACGCAGTATTTT.

The chain has TRBV18 and TRBJ1-6; D not certain. Germline loops: CDR1 KGHSH, CDR2 LQKENI. This CDR3 comprises 16 residues. The V and J ends lost 6 bases and 0 bases respectively, with 12 bases between them. The CDR3 region is CASSLAQSSYNSPLHF. CDR3 coding DNA: TGTGCCAGCTCCCTGGCACAGAGCTCCTATAATTCACCCCTCCACTTT. The whole variable domain, filled in from reference TRBV18 and TRBJ1-6, reads NAGVMQNPRHLVRRRGQEARLRCSPMKGHSHVYWYRQLPEEGLKFMVYLQKENIIDESGMPKERFSAEFPKEGPSILRIQQVVRGDSAAYFCASSLAQSSYNSPLHFGNGTRLTVT.

CDR3 coding DNA: TGTGCCAGCAGCTTAGTATTAGTCCCCTACAATGAGCAGTTCTTC. This encodes CASSLVLVPYNEQFF. The V and J genes are TRBV11-3 and TRBJ2-1; D is unclear. V lost 1 base, J lost 2 bases, and 9 bases lay in between. The germline V gene encodes CDR1 SGHNT and CDR2 YENEEA. The CDR3 runs to 15 residues.

The chain recombines TRBV29-1 with TRBJ2-1, with D unresolved. Trimming removed 4 bases from V and 10 bases from J, with 11 bases in between. Germline CDR1 and CDR2: SQVTM and ANQGSEA. This CDR3 spans 11 amino acids. The CDR3 here is CSVAPSWEQFF. The CDR3 bases are TGCAGCGTTGCACCCAGTTGGGAGCAGTTCTTC.

V usage is TRBV5-4 and J usage is TRBJ2-3, with 8 nucleotides matching TRBD2. This CDR3 spans 14 amino acids. The V gene's germline CDR1 is SGHNT and CDR2 YYREEE (reference sequence). V lost 2 bases, J lost 4 bases, and 3 bases stayed unmatched. The chain's CDR3 is CASSFGTRADTQYF. The CDR3 DNA is TGTGCCAGCAGCTTTGGGACTAGGGCAGATACGCAGTATTTT.

This chain connects TRBV9 to TRBJ2-7; 7 bases agree with TRBD2. Per the germline V gene, CDR1 is SGDLS and CDR2 is YYNGEE. The CDR3 extends over 21 amino acids. After removal of 0 bases from V and 2 bases from J, the junction contained 23 bases not matched to a gene. The CDR3 nucleotides read TGTGCCAGCAGCGTAGCCTACCTGGGGGGGTTGGAACCAGAGCACACCTACGAGCAGTACTTC. As protein: CASSVAYLGGLEPEHTYEQYF. Using reference TRBV9 and TRBJ2-7 for the parts outside the CDR3, the full variable domain is DSGVTQTPKHLITATGQRVTLRCSPRSGDLSVYWYQQSLDQGLQFLIQYYNGEERAKGNILERFSAQQFPDLHSELNLSSLELGDSALYFCASSVAYLGGLEPEHTYEQYFGPGTRLTVT.

This clone has just one count. This sequence joins TRBV7-3 and TRBJ2-3; 8 positions match TRBD1. The V segment lost 5 bases and the J segment 1 base; nucleotides outside the gene matches: 5. From germline, CDR1 is SGHTA and CDR2 FQGTGA. The CDR3 sequence is 15 residues long. The CDR3 DNA sequence: TGTGCCAGCAGCCTGACGGACAGGGGCACAGATACGCAGTATTTT. This encodes CASSLTDRGTDTQYF.

The V gene is TRBV5-1, the J gene TRBJ2-1, with 9 positions matching TRBD1. The CDR3 runs to 17 residues. Germline V lookup: CDR1 SGHRS, CDR2 YFSETQ. Trimming at V came to 2 bases and at J to 7 bases, leaving 13 bases not matched to a gene. The DNA of the CDR3 is TGCGCCAGCAGCTTACGAAGTGGACAGGGGTCTTGGAATGAGCAGTTCTTC. Translation gives CASSLRSGQGSWNEQFF.